The T cell receptor beta chain under discussion was sequenced for a study of patients and donors after allogeneic stem cell transplantation. The CDR3 runs to 12 residues. Trimming removed 6 bases at V and 11 bases at J, with 11 bases between. A single record per CDR3 protein comes from TCRdb applying MiXCR to the RT-PCR reads. The sample shows about a million distinct CDR3 sequences, under 20% of them seen only once. The receptor's source is a human donor who was either an allogeneic HSCT recipient or a stem cell or donor lymphocyte infusion donor (not recorded which). It is not recorded whose cells these are; they may come from a transplant donor. The sample taken for sequencing was blood, either unsorted or a sorted T cell fraction (not recorded which). The chain uses TRBV12-3 or TRBV12-4 and TRBJ1-6; D gene uncertain. CDR3 loop: CASRLKSAPLHF. CDR3 DNA sequence: TGTGCCAGCAGACTGAAGAGTGCACCCCTCCACTTT.